The 3 T cell receptor beta chains presented below share a single source sample, sequenced in a study of radiotherapy plus CTLA-4 blockade in lung cancer. Assay used: immunoSEQ multiplex PCR; TCRdb lists only in-frame clones, some missing. The sample holds over 80,000 clones; roughly 85% are singletons and the top ten take 0.75% to 0.85%. Sequenced material: peripheral blood, taken from a patient treated with radiotherapy plus ipilimumab. The receptor set was obtained from a human donor with non-small cell lung cancer who had stable disease on radiotherapy plus ipilimumab.

The genes are TRBV6-1 and TRBJ1-1; D may be TRBD1 (5 bases). The CDR3 has 15 residues. Germline loops: CDR1 MNHNS, CDR2 SASEGT. V was shortened by 5 bases and J by 0 bases, with 13 bases between the two germline ends. The CDR3 DNA is TGTGCCAGCAGTCCCAGACAGCTCATGAACACTGAAGCTTTCTTT. Its translation is CASSPRQLMNTEAFF.

CDR3 nucleotides: TGTGCCAGCAGCTTGGTTACCTATGGCTACACCTTC. The encoded protein is CASSLVTYGYTF. The rearrangement joins TRBV5-6 to TRBJ1-2; D unresolved. V was cut by 0 bases and J by 4 bases, with 4 bases left in between. In germline, CDR1 is SGHDT, CDR2 YYEEEE. The CDR3 loop spans 12 amino acids.

V is TRBV4-1 and J is TRBJ2-1, with 9 positions matching TRBD1. The germline gives CDR1 MGHRA, CDR2 YSYEKL. V lost 2 bases and J lost 9; bases outside the gene matches: 11. The CDR3 spans 16 residues. CDR3 sequence: CASSQHLGQGMREQFF. As DNA, the CDR3 is TGCGCCAGCAGCCAACACCTCGGACAGGGGATGCGTGAGCAGTTCTTC.